The next 8 T cell receptor beta chains were all read from a single sample in a study of shared clonotypes between healthy human individuals. Clones were read by immunoSEQ multiplex PCR, and TCRdb kept only the in-frame ones, dropping some. The sample lists 2.3 million or so clones; approximately 95% were seen once. Sequenced: naive CD4+ T cells from PBMCs. Subset of the sample: CD45RA+ positively selected. These TCRs come from a man aged 18 to 30 in good health. Some clones in this sample may be carry-over from other donors' samples.

With respect to this clone: This sample includes further DNA sequences coding for the same CDR3. The V gene is TRBV5-1, the J gene TRBJ2-3; TRBD1 aligns across 8 bases. V dropped 4 bases and J dropped 3; count of bases not matched to a gene: 4. The CDR3 runs 14 residues. In germline, CDR1 is SGHRS, CDR2 YFSETQ. CDR3 DNA sequence: TGCGCCAGCAGCCCAGGACAGGGTACAGATACGCAGTATTTT. Translating gives CASSPGQGTDTQYF.

This clone has a single count. This rearrangement joins TRBV5-4 to TRBJ2-2; perhaps D is TRBD1 or TRBD2 (5 bases each). Trimming took 4 bases from V and 5 from J, leaving 21 bases between them. CDR1 and CDR2 (germline): SGHNT, YYREEE (reference sequence). This CDR3 comprises 17 residues. The CDR3 DNA reads as TGTGCCAGCAGCCTGGGCGTAAATGGGGGAAAAACCGGGGAGCTGTTTTTT. It translates to CASSLGVNGGKTGELFF.

V usage is TRBV5-1 and J usage is TRBJ2-5; D is ambiguous. Trimming left V 2 bases short and J 2 bases short, with 7 bases between. Germline CDR1 SGHRS, CDR2 YFSETQ. The CDR3 length is 13 residues. CDR3 DNA sequence: TGCGCCAGCAGCTTAATTCGGCAAGAGACCCAGTACTTC. Translating gives CASSLIRQETQYF.

J is TRBJ2-7 and V is TRBV19; 8 bases line up with TRBD2. The V gene's germline CDR1 is LNHDA and CDR2 SQIVND (reference sequence). The junction had 12 bases not matched to a gene; V was cut back by 6 bases and J by 2 bases. There are 16 residues in the CDR3. CDR3 DNA sequence: TGTGCCAGTAGCAGGAACCTAGCGGGCTTACCCTACGAGCAGTACTTC. Its protein product is CASSRNLAGLPYEQYF.

The gene calls are TRBV27 and TRBJ2-5; weak D call: TRBD1 (7 bases). Trimming shortened V by 7 bases and J by 5 bases, and 14 bases separated the two germline ends. CDR3 size: 13 residues. Germline CDR1 is MNHEY and CDR2 is SMNVEV (reference sequence). The CDR3 spells CASILQGRETQYF. The CDR3 DNA sequence: TGTGCCAGCATTCTACAGGGGAGGGAGACCCAGTACTTC.

The chain carries TRBV11-2 and TRBJ2-6, with 8 bases identical to TRBD2. Per germline, CDR1 SGHAT and CDR2 FQNNGV. There are 16 residues in the CDR3. The V and J ends lost 5 bases and 0 bases, in that order; junction bases with no gene match: 3. This CDR3 reads CASSPGGVSGANVLTF. The CDR3 DNA is TGTGCCAGCAGCCCCGGGGGGGTCTCTGGGGCCAACGTCCTGACTTTC.

This rearrangement joins TRBV7-2 to TRBJ1-6; the D is unclear. The V gene lost 6 bases and the J gene lost 9 bases, with 9 bases spanning the gap. The germline CDR1 and CDR2 sequences are SGHTA and FQGNSA. The CDR3 has 12 amino acids. Here the CDR3 DNA reads TGTGCCAGCAGTAGTCACGGTTCACCCCTCCACTTT. It translates to CASSSHGSPLHF.

The chain joins TRBV6-5 to TRBJ1-1; D call uncertain. The germline V and J ends were trimmed by 6 bases and 3 bases, with 14 bases remaining between them. This CDR3 contains 14 residues. CDR1 MNHEY and CDR2 SVGAGI come from the germline V gene. The CDR3 DNA sequence: TGTGCCAGCAGGCCCAGGACGGGTTACACTGAAGCTTTCTTT. Amino acids: CASRPRTGYTEAFF.